A selection of T cell receptor beta chains follows, all from one sample in a study of T-cell reconstitution after alpha-beta-depleted transplantation in children. Each CDR3 protein is one row after TCRdb ran MiXCR on the PCR reads. The data contain 300,000 to 400,000 distinct CDR3 sequences, 20% to 30% of them seen just once; the ten biggest clones take up 11%. The input for sequencing was PBMCs, mostly from graft donor cells, taken 180 days after TCRalphabeta/CD19-depleted stem cell transplant. These receptors were collected from a male patient aged 5 to 17 who had a stem cell transplant for acute lymphoblastic leukemia, so the T cells may come from the graft donor. Both conserved end residues are part of each CDR3. Each record gives: clone size, V gene, J gene, D gene, CDR3 protein, CDR3 DNA. A D gene is named only where the DNA matches it firmly. Only part of the rows carry a size: once, few, many, or a class if the clone is expanded.

clone size: .
V gene: TRBV29-1
J gene: TRBJ1-6
D gene: TRBD1
CDR3 protein: CSVEATGGSLHF
CDR3 DNA: TGCAGCGTTGAAGCAACAGGGGGTTCCCTCCACTTT

clone size: .
V gene: TRBV5-1
J gene: TRBJ2-1
D gene: TRBD2
CDR3 protein: CASSTGLAGGGEQFF
CDR3 DNA: TGCGCCAGCAGCACCGGACTAGCGGGAGGAGGTGAGCAGTTCTTC

clone size: many
V gene: TRBV12-3/TRBV12-4
J gene: TRBJ2-2
D gene: .
CDR3 protein: CASSLFANTGELFF
CDR3 DNA: TGTGCCAGCAGTTTGTTTGCGAACACCGGGGAGCTGTTTTTT

clone size: few
V gene: TRBV28
J gene: TRBJ1-2
D gene: .
CDR3 protein: CASSVRVGGYTF
CDR3 DNA: TGTGCCAGCAGTGTCAGGGTGGGTGGCTACACCTTC

clone size: .
V gene: TRBV6-1
J gene: TRBJ2-5
D gene: .
CDR3 protein: CASSDSVSLLLETQYF
CDR3 DNA: TGTGCCAGCAGTGACAGCGTCTCTCTCCTCTTGGAGACCCAGTACTTC

clone size: few
V gene: TRBV10-3
J gene: TRBJ2-2
D gene: .
CDR3 protein: CAISVVSANTGELFF
CDR3 DNA: TGTGCCATCAGTGTAGTTTCGGCGAACACCGGGGAGCTGTTTTTT

clone size: .
V gene: TRBV12-3/TRBV12-4
J gene: TRBJ2-1
D gene: TRBD2
CDR3 protein: CASSFSSGTVFEQFF
CDR3 DNA: TGTGCCAGCAGTTTTTCTAGCGGGACTGTCTTCGAGCAGTTCTTC

clone size: many
V gene: TRBV7-9
J gene: TRBJ1-5
D gene: .
CDR3 protein: CASSLGSVGNQPQHF
CDR3 DNA: TGTGCCAGCAGCTTAGGGTCCGTGGGCAATCAGCCCCAGCATTTT

clone size: .
V gene: TRBV20-1
J gene: TRBJ2-5
D gene: TRBD1
CDR3 protein: CSAMGDSQKTQYF
CDR3 DNA: TGCAGTGCTATGGGGGACAGCCAAAAGACCCAGTACTTC

clone size: few
V gene: TRBV20-1
J gene: TRBJ1-5
D gene: .
CDR3 protein: CSASVGVQPQHF
CDR3 DNA: TGCAGTGCTAGTGTGGGGGTTCAGCCCCAGCATTTT

clone size: .
V gene: TRBV7-8
J gene: TRBJ2-1
D gene: .
CDR3 protein: CASSTRRPEQFF
CDR3 DNA: TGTGCCAGCAGCACCCGGAGGCCAGAGCAGTTCTTC

clone size: few
V gene: TRBV7-3
J gene: TRBJ2-7
D gene: TRBD2
CDR3 protein: CASSFYAGGYEQYF
CDR3 DNA: TGTGCCAGCAGCTTTTACGCGGGGGGCTACGAGCAGTACTTC

clone size: .
V gene: TRBV6-5
J gene: TRBJ2-1
D gene: .
CDR3 protein: CASSYPGLPHEQFF
CDR3 DNA: TGTGCCAGCAGTTATCCAGGACTACCACATGAGCAGTTCTTC

clone size: few
V gene: TRBV2
J gene: TRBJ2-1
D gene: TRBD2
CDR3 protein: CAGSGRAPPEQFF
CDR3 DNA: TGTGCCGGGAGCGGGAGGGCCCCTCCTGAGCAGTTCTTC

clone size: few
V gene: TRBV18
J gene: TRBJ2-7
D gene: TRBD1
CDR3 protein: CASSGGTGSYEQYF
CDR3 DNA: TGTGCCAGCTCCGGCGGGACAGGGTCCTACGAGCAGTACTTC

clone size: .
V gene: TRBV20-1
J gene: TRBJ2-4
D gene: .
CDR3 protein: CSASRTGDIQYF
CDR3 DNA: TGCAGTGCCTCCAGGACGGGAGACATTCAGTACTTC

clone size: few
V gene: TRBV18
J gene: TRBJ2-4
D gene: TRBD1
CDR3 protein: CASSPRQGKNIQYF
CDR3 DNA: TGTGCCAGCTCACCGCGACAGGGAAAAAACATTCAGTACTTC

clone size: few
V gene: TRBV3-1
J gene: TRBJ2-5
D gene: .
CDR3 protein: CASSSLLEAIQETQYF
CDR3 DNA: TGTGCCAGCAGCTCCCTTCTCGAGGCAATCCAAGAGACCCAGTACTTC

clone size: .
V gene: TRBV9
J gene: TRBJ2-7
D gene: TRBD1
CDR3 protein: CASSVSGAGGAYEQYF
CDR3 DNA: TGTGCCAGCAGCGTATCGGGAGCAGGGGGCGCTTACGAGCAGTACTTC

clone size: few
V gene: TRBV2
J gene: TRBJ2-5
D gene: .
CDR3 protein: CASRDGHQETQYF
CDR3 DNA: TGTGCCAGCAGGGACGGCCACCAAGAGACCCAGTACTTC

clone size: many
V gene: TRBV5-1
J gene: TRBJ2-5
D gene: .
CDR3 protein: CASSFRGQETQYF
CDR3 DNA: TGCGCCAGCAGCTTCCGGGGACAAGAGACCCAGTACTTC

clone size: .
V gene: TRBV24-1
J gene: TRBJ2-1
D gene: TRBD2
CDR3 protein: CATSDLGLAGDNEQFF
CDR3 DNA: TGTGCCACCAGTGATCTGGGACTAGCGGGAGACAATGAGCAGTTCTTC

clone size: .
V gene: TRBV7-6
J gene: TRBJ2-1
D gene: .
CDR3 protein: CASSLVMAGQFF
CDR3 DNA: TGTGCCAGCAGCTTAGTTATGGCGGGGCAGTTCTTC

clone size: few
V gene: TRBV5-5
J gene: TRBJ1-4
D gene: TRBD1
CDR3 protein: CASSAWGTAGGRSEKLFF
CDR3 DNA: TGTGCCAGCAGCGCGTGGGGGACAGCGGGGGGAAGAAGTGAAAAACTGTTTTTT

clone size: .
V gene: TRBV9
J gene: TRBJ2-7
D gene: .
CDR3 protein: CASSPSGRGEQYF
CDR3 DNA: TGTGCCAGCAGCCCCTCGGGCAGGGGCGAGCAGTACTTC

clone size: few
V gene: TRBV9
J gene: TRBJ2-6
D gene: .
CDR3 protein: CASSVATAGANVLTF
CDR3 DNA: TGTGCCAGCAGCGTAGCAACGGCTGGGGCCAACGTCCTGACTTTC

clone size: .
V gene: TRBV6-2/TRBV6-3
J gene: TRBJ2-1
D gene: .
CDR3 protein: CASTLEGFNNEQFF
CDR3 DNA: TGTGCCAGCACCCTCGAAGGTTTCAACAATGAGCAGTTCTTC

clone size: .
V gene: TRBV24-1
J gene: TRBJ2-4
D gene: .
CDR3 protein: CATSSGNPSKNIQYF
CDR3 DNA: TGTGCCACCAGTAGCGGTAACCCCTCCAAAAACATTCAGTACTTC

clone size: .
V gene: TRBV5-1
J gene: TRBJ1-3
D gene: .
CDR3 protein: CASSKTVSSGNTIYF
CDR3 DNA: TGCGCCAGCAGTAAAACAGTTTCCTCTGGAAACACCATATATTTT

clone size: few
V gene: TRBV9
J gene: TRBJ2-7
D gene: .
CDR3 protein: CASSVELAWADEQYF
CDR3 DNA: TGTGCCAGCAGCGTAGAACTAGCATGGGCTGACGAGCAGTACTTC

clone size: few
V gene: TRBV11-2
J gene: TRBJ2-2
D gene: .
CDR3 protein: CANTGWGKEGQNTGELFF
CDR3 DNA: TGTGCCAACACGGGATGGGGTAAAGAGGGGCAGAACACCGGGGAGCTGTTTTTT

clone size: few
V gene: TRBV29-1
J gene: TRBJ2-5
D gene: .
CDR3 protein: CSVSDRPGETQYF
CDR3 DNA: TGCAGCGTGTCCGACAGGCCGGGAGAGACCCAGTACTTC

clone size: few
V gene: TRBV20-1
J gene: TRBJ2-4
D gene: TRBD2
CDR3 protein: CSAGLVPQYF
CDR3 DNA: TGCAGTGCTGGACTAGTTCCTCAGTACTTC

clone size: .
V gene: TRBV7-3
J gene: TRBJ2-5
D gene: .
CDR3 protein: CASSQPGETQYF
CDR3 DNA: TGTGCCAGCAGCCAGCCGGGGGAGACCCAGTACTTC

clone size: few
V gene: TRBV7-3
J gene: TRBJ2-2
D gene: TRBD1
CDR3 protein: CASSPRDRNTGELFF
CDR3 DNA: TGTGCCAGCAGCCCGAGGGACAGAAACACCGGGGAGCTGTTTTTT

clone size: many
V gene: TRBV10-3
J gene: TRBJ2-3
D gene: .
CDR3 protein: CAISDGTSTDTQYF
CDR3 DNA: TGTGCCATCAGCGACGGGACCAGCACAGATACGCAGTATTTT

clone size: .
V gene: TRBV20-1
J gene: TRBJ2-4
D gene: TRBD1
CDR3 protein: CSATGTGSTNIQYF
CDR3 DNA: TGCAGTGCAACGGGGACAGGAAGTACGAACATTCAGTACTTC

clone size: few
V gene: TRBV27
J gene: TRBJ1-5
D gene: .
CDR3 protein: CASSLRSGAYSNQPQHF
CDR3 DNA: TGTGCCAGCAGTTTAAGGTCCGGAGCCTATAGCAATCAGCCCCAGCATTTT

clone size: .
V gene: TRBV6-1
J gene: TRBJ2-5
D gene: .
CDR3 protein: CASSQREHQETQYF
CDR3 DNA: TGTGCCAGCTCTCAACGGGAGCATCAAGAGACCCAGTACTTC

clone size: few
V gene: TRBV6-1
J gene: TRBJ2-1
D gene: TRBD2
CDR3 protein: CASSQVGLVNEQFF
CDR3 DNA: TGTGCCAGCAGTCAAGTAGGACTAGTAAATGAGCAGTTCTTC

clone size: .
V gene: TRBV6-1
J gene: TRBJ2-1
D gene: TRBD1
CDR3 protein: CASRPKTGGYNEQFF
CDR3 DNA: TGTGCCAGCAGGCCCAAGACAGGGGGATACAATGAGCAGTTCTTC

clone size: few
V gene: TRBV12-3/TRBV12-4
J gene: TRBJ1-3
D gene: .
CDR3 protein: CASSPQLSGNTIYF
CDR3 DNA: TGTGCCAGCAGTCCCCAGCTTTCTGGAAACACCATATATTTT

clone size: few
V gene: TRBV3-1
J gene: TRBJ1-5
D gene: .
CDR3 protein: CASSPGTVDQPQHF
CDR3 DNA: TGTGCCAGCAGCCCGGGGACGGTAGATCAGCCCCAGCATTTT

clone size: .
V gene: TRBV3-1
J gene: TRBJ2-4
D gene: TRBD2
CDR3 protein: CASSQAGATKNIQYF
CDR3 DNA: TGTGCCAGCAGCCAGGCGGGAGCTACCAAAAACATTCAGTACTTC

clone size: .
V gene: TRBV3-1
J gene: TRBJ2-1
D gene: .
CDR3 protein: CTSSLRDWGAGIYNEQFF
CDR3 DNA: TGTACCAGCAGTTTACGGGACTGGGGAGCGGGCATATACAATGAGCAGTTCTTC

clone size: few
V gene: TRBV20-1
J gene: TRBJ2-1
D gene: TRBD1
CDR3 protein: CSARQGASYNEQFF
CDR3 DNA: TGCAGTGCGAGACAGGGGGCTTCCTACAATGAGCAGTTCTTC

clone size: few
V gene: TRBV4-1
J gene: TRBJ2-2
D gene: .
CDR3 protein: CASSQDFSGGPFGELFF
CDR3 DNA: TGCGCCAGCAGCCAAGATTTTTCCGGGGGCCCATTCGGGGAGCTGTTTTTT

clone size: few
V gene: TRBV5-1
J gene: TRBJ2-5
D gene: TRBD1
CDR3 protein: CASSRLDRVGQETQYF
CDR3 DNA: TGCGCCAGCAGCCGCCTGGACAGGGTGGGACAAGAGACCCAGTACTTC

clone size: .
V gene: TRBV5-1
J gene: TRBJ1-1
D gene: .
CDR3 protein: CASSLLGGTTEAFF
CDR3 DNA: TGCGCCAGCAGCTTGCTAGGGGGAACCACTGAAGCTTTCTTT

clone size: few
V gene: TRBV27
J gene: TRBJ2-3
D gene: .
CDR3 protein: CASSFSEDTQYF
CDR3 DNA: TGTGCCAGCAGTTTCTCAGAGGATACGCAGTATTTT

clone size: .
V gene: TRBV20-1
J gene: TRBJ1-5
D gene: .
CDR3 protein: CSARTTGHSNQPQHF
CDR3 DNA: TGCAGTGCTAGAACGACAGGACATAGCAATCAGCCCCAGCATTTT

clone size: .
V gene: TRBV7-9
J gene: TRBJ2-7
D gene: TRBD2
CDR3 protein: CATTPTSGSYEQYF
CDR3 DNA: TGTGCCACCACACCGACTAGCGGCTCTTACGAGCAGTACTTC

clone size: .
V gene: TRBV11-2
J gene: TRBJ2-1
D gene: .
CDR3 protein: CASRYPRGYEQFF
CDR3 DNA: TGTGCCAGCAGATACCCTAGGGGCTATGAGCAGTTCTTC